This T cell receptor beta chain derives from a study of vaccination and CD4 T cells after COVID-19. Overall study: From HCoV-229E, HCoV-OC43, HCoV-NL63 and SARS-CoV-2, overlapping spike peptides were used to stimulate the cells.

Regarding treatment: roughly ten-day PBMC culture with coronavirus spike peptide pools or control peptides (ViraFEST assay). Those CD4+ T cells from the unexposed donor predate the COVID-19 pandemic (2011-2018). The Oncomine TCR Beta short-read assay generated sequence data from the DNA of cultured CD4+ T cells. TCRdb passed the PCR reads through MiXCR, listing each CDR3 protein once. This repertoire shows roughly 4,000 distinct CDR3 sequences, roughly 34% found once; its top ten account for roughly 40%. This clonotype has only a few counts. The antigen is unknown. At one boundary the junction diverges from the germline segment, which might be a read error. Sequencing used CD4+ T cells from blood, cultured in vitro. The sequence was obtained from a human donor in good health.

The CDR3 DNA sequence: TGTGCCAGCAGCCGTTACGAGGGACCTCGGGGTTTT. This gives the protein CASSRYEGPRGF. The chain links TRBV7-2 to TRBJ2-3; D tentatively fits TRBD1 or TRBD2 (5 bases each). CDR3 length: 12 amino acids. CDR1 and CDR2 (germline): SGHTA, FQGNSA.